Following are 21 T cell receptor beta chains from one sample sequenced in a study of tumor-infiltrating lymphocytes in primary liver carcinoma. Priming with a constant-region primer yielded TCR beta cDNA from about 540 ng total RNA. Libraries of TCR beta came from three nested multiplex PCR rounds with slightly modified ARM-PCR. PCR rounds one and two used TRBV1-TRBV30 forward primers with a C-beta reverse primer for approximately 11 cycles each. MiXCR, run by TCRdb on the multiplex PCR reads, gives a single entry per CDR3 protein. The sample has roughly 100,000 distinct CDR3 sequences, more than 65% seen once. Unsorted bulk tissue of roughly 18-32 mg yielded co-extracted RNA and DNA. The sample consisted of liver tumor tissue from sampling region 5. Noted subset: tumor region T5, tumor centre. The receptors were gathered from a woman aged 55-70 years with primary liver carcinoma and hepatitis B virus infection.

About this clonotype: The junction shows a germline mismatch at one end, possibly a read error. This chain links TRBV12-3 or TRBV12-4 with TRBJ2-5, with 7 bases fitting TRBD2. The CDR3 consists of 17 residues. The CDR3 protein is CASSSPIAAGMQETLYF. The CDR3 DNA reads TGTGCAAGCAGTTCCCCAATAGCAGCGGGAATGCAAGAGACCCTGTACTTC.

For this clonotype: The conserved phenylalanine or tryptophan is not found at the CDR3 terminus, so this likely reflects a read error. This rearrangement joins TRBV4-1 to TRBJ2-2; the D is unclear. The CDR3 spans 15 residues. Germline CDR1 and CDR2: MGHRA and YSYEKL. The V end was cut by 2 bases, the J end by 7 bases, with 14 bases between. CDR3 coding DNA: TGCGCCAGCAGCCAACCTACCACCCCCCGCGGGGAGCTGTTTATC. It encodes CASSQPTTPRGELFI.

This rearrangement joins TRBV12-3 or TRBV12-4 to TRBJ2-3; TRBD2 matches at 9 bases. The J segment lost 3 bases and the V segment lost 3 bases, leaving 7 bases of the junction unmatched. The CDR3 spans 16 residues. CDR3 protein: CASSLGAGGETDTQYF. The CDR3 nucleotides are TGTGCCAGCAGTTTGGGAGCGGGAGGTGAAACAGATACGCAGTATTTT.

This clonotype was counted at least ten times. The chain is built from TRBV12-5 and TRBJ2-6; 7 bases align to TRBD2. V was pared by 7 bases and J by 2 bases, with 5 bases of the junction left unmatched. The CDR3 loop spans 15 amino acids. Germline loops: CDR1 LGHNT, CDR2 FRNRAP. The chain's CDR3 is CASALGGAGANVLTF. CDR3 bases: TGTGCTAGTGCCTTGGGGGGGGCTGGGGCCAACGTCCTGACTTTC.

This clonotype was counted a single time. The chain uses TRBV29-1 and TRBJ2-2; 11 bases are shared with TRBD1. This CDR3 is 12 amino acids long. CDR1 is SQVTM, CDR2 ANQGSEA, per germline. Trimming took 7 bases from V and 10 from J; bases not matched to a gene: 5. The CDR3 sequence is CSARTGGEELFF. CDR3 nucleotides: TGCAGCGCTAGGACAGGGGGCGAGGAGCTGTTTTTT.

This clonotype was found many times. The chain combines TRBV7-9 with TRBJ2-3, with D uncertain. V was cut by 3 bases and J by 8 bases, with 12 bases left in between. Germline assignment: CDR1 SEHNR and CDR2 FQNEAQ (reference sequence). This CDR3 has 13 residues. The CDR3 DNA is TGTGCCAGCAGCTTTGGCTCCCCCGGTACGCAGTATTTT. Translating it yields CASSFGSPGTQYF.

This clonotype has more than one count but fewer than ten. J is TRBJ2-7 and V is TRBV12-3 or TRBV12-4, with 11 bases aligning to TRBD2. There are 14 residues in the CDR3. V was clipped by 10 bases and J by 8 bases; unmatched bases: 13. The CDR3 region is CATSMTSGKGKQYF. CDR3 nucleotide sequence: TGTGCCACCAGCATGACTAGCGGGAAGGGAAAGCAGTACTTC.

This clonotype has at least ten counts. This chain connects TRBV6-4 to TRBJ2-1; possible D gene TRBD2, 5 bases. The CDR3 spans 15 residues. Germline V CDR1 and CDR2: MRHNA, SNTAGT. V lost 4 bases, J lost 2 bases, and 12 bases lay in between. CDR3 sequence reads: CASSGGEGTYNEQFF. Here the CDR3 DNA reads TGTGCCAGCAGTGGGGGTGAGGGAACCTACAATGAGCAGTTCTTC.

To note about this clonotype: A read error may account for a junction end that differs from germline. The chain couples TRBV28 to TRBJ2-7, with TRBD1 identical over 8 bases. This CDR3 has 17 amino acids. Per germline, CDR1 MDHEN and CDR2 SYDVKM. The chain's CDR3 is CASSSTGGRGLLYEQHF. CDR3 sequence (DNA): TGTGCCAGCAGTTCAACAGGGGGGCGAGGACTCTTGTACGAGCAGCACTTC.

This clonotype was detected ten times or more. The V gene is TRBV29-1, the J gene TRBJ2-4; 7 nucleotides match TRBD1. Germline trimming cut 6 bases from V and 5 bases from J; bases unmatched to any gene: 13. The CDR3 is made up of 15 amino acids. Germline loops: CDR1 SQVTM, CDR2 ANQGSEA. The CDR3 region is CSVTPTGTAQNIQYF. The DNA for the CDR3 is TGCAGCGTAACTCCCACCGGGACAGCTCAAAACATTCAGTACTTC.

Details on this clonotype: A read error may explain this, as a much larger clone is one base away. DNA of the CDR3: TGTGCCAGCAGTGAAGACTTCAGGGCATATGCTGAAGCTTTCTTT. It encodes CASSEDFRAYAEAFF. J is TRBJ1-1 and V is TRBV2; D might be TRBD1 (5 bases). Germline-derived CDR1 and CDR2 are SNHLY and FYNNEI. Trimming took 1 base from V and 6 from J, leaving 15 bases between them. This CDR3 comprises 15 residues.

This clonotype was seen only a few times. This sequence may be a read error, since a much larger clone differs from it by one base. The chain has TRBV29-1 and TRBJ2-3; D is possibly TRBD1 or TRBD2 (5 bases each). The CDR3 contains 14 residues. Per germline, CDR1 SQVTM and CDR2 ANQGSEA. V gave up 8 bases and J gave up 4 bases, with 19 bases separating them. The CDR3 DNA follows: TGCAGCACTTCCGGGGCAGGGTGGGCAGATACGCAGTATTTT. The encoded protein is CSTSGAGWADTQYF.

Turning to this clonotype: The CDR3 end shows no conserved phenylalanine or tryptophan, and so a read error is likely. CDR3 sequence reads: CSVEGTSWVFRYNEQFV. CDR3 DNA sequence: TGCAGCGTTGAAGGGACTAGCTGGGTTTTCCGTTACAATGAGCAGTTCGTC. This chain links TRBV29-1 with TRBJ2-1; the match to TRBD2 covers 8 bases. CDR1 is SQVTM and CDR2 is ANQGSEA in the germline V gene. Unmatched junction bases numbered 12, after V lost 1 base and J lost 4 bases. The CDR3 extends over 17 amino acids.

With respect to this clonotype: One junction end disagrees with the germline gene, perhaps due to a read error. Written as DNA, the CDR3 is TGTACCAGCAGCGGTACTGGAAACACCATATATTTT. Translated, it gives CTSSGTGNTIYF. The chain is built from TRBV7-8 and TRBJ1-3; D is uncertain. Germline V CDR1 and CDR2: SGHVS, FQNEAQ. The CDR3 is 12 amino acids.

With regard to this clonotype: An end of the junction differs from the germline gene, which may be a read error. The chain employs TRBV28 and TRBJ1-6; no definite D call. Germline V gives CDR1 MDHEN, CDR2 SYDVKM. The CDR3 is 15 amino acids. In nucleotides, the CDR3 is TGTGCCAGCAGTTTATTCGGGGTAGTCAATTCACCCCTCCAGTTT. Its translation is CASSLFGVVNSPLQF.

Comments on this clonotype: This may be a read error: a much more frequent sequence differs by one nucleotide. The CDR3 reads CASSVPGPSNEQFF. DNA of the CDR3: TGTGCCAGCAGTGTCCCGGGACCCTCCAATGAGCAGTTCTTC. J is TRBJ2-1 and V is TRBV28; the D call may be TRBD1 or TRBD2 (5 bases each). Germline V gene sequence: CDR1 MDHEN, CDR2 SYDVKM. Trimming cost V 5 bases and J 6 bases, with 14 bases left between them. The CDR3 extends over 14 amino acids.

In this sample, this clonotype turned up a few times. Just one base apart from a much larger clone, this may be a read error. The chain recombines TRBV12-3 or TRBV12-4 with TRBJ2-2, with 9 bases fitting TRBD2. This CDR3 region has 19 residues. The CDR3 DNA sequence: TGTGCCAGCAGTTTAGGCAGAAGTAGCGGGAGTAAGAACACCGGGGAGCTGGTTTTT. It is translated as CASSLGRSSGSKNTGELVF.

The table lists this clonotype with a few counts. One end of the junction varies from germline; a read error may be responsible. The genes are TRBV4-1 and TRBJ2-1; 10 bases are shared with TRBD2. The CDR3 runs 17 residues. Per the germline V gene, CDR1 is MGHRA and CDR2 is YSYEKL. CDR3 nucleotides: TGCGTCAGCAGCCATACTGGACTAGCGGAAACCTACAATGAGCAGTTCTTC. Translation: CVSSHTGLAETYNEQFF.

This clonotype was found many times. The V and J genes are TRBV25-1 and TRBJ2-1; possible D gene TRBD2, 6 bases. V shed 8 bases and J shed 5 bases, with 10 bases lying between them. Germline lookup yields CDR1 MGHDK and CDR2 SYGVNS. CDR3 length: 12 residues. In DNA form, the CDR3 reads TGTGCCAGCCACGGGAGAGACAATGAGCAGTTCTTC. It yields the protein CASHGRDNEQFF. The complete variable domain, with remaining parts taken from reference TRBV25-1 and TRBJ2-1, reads EADIYQTPRYLVIGTGKKITLECSQTMGHDKMYWYQQDPGMELHLIHYSYGVNSTEKGDLSSESTVSRIRTEHFPLTLESARPSHTSQYLCASHGRDNEQFFGPGTRLTVL.

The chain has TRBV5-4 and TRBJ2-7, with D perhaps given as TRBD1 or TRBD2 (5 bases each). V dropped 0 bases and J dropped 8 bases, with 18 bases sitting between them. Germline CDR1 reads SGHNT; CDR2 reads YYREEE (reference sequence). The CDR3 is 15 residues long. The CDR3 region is CASSLDLAEGSKQYF. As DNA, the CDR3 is TGTGCCAGCAGCTTGGATCTGGCAGAGGGGTCGAAGCAGTACTTC.

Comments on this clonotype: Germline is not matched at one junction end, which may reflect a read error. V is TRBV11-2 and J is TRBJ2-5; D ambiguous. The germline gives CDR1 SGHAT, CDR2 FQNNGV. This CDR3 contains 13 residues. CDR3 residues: CASSLTTQETQYF. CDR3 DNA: TGCGCCAGCAGTTTGACAACACAAGAGACCCAGTACTTC.